This T cell receptor beta chain was recovered during a study of T cell responses to AZD1222 COVID-19 vaccine. Assay: immunoSEQ multiplex PCR; the TCRdb copy retains only in-frame clones and omits some. Counted here are 150,000 to 250,000 clones, roughly nine tenths occurring once; the ten biggest clones make up 3.4%. The length of the CDR3 is 16 residues. Germline V CDR1 and CDR2: SGHDN, FVKESK. Germline trimming cut 0 bases from V and 1 base from J; bases unmatched to any gene: 1. The sequence came from an adult who received the AZD1222 COVID-19 vaccine. This chain connects TRBV14 to TRBJ2-3, with 10 nucleotides matching TRBD2. This material consisted of peripheral blood, taken 28 days after the second AZD1222 dose. CDR3 residues: CASSQDLAGGTDTQYF. For the CDR3, the DNA is TGTGCCAGCAGCCAAGACCTAGCGGGAGGCACAGATACGCAGTATTTT.